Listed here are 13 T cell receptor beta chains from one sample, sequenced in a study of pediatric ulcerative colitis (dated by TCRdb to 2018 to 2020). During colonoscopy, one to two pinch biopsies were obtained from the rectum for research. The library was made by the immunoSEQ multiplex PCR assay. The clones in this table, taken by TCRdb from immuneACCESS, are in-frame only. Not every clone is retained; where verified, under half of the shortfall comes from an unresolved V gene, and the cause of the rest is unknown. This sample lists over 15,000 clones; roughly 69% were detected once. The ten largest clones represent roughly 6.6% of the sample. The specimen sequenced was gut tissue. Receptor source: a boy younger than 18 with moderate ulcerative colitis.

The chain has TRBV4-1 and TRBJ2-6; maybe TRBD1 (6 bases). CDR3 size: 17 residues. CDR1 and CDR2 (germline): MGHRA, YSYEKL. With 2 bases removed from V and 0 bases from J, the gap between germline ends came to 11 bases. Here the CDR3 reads CASSQKTGDSGANVLTF. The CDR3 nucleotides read TGCGCCAGCAGCCAAAAGACAGGTGACTCTGGGGCCAACGTCCTGACTTTC.

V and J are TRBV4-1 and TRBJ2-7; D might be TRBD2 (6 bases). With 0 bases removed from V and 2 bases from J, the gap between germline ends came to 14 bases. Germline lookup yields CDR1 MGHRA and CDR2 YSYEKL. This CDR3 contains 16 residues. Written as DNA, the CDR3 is TGCGCCAGCAGCCAAGAACTAGCCCTGTCAACCTACGAGCAGTACTTC. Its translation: CASSQELALSTYEQYF.

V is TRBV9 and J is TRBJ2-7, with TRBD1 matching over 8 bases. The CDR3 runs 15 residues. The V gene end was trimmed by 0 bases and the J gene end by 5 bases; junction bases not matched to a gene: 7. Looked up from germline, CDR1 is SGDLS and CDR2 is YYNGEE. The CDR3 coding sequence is TGTGCCAGCAGCGTAGGTAGACAGGGGAGGCACGAGCAGTACTTC. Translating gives CASSVGRQGRHEQYF.

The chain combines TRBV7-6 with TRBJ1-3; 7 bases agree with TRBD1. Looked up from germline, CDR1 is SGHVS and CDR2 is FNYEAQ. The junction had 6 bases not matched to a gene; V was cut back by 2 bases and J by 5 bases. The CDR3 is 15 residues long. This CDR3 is CASSLLGDRRNTIYF. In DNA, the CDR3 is TGTGCCAGCAGCTTATTAGGGGACAGAAGAAACACCATATATTTT.

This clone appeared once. The CDR3 DNA reads as TGTGCCAGCAGCTTTCCCGGGGACAGAGCCTACGAGCAGTACTTC. Protein: CASSFPGDRAYEQYF. The genes are TRBV7-9 and TRBJ2-7, with 7 bases aligning to TRBD1. This CDR3 spans 15 amino acids. In germline, CDR1 is SEHNR, CDR2 FQNEAQ (reference sequence). V trimming: 3 bases; J trimming: 2 bases; junction bases outside the gene matches: 7.

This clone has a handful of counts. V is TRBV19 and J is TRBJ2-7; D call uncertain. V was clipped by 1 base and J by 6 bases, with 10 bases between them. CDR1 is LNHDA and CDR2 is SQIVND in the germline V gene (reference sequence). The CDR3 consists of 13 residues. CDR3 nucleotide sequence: TGTGCCAGTAGTATAGCCCGGACGCGCGAGCAGTACTTC. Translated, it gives CASSIARTREQYF.

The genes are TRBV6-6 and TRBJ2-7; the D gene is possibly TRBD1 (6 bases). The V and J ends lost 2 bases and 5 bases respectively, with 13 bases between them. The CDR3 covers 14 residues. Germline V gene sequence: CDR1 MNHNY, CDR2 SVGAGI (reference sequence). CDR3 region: CASSYKQGNHEQYF. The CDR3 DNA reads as TGTGCCAGCAGTTACAAACAGGGTAACCACGAGCAGTACTTC.

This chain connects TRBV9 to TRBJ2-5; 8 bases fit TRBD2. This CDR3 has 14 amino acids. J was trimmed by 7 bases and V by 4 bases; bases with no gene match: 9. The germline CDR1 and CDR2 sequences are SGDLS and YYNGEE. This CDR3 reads CASSPGLVEGTQYF. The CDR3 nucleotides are TGTGCCAGCAGCCCGGGACTAGTCGAAGGGACCCAGTACTTC.

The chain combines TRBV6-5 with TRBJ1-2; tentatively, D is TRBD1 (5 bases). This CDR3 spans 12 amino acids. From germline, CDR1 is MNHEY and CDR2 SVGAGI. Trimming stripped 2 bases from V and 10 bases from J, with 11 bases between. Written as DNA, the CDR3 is TGTGCCAGCAGTTACATGAACGGGGCCTACACCTTC. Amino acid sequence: CASSYMNGAYTF.

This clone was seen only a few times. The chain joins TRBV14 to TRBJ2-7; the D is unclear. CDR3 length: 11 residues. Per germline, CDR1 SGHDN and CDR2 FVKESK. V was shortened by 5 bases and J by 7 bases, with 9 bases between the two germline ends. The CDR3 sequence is CASSYTREQYF. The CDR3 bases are TGTGCCAGCAGCTACACTCGGGAGCAGTACTTC.

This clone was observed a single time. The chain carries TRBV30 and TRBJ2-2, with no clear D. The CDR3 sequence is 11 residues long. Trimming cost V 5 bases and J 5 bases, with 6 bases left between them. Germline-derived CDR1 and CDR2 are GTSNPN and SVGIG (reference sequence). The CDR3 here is CAWGVTGELFF. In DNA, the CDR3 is TGTGCCTGGGGAGTGACCGGGGAGCTGTTTTTT.

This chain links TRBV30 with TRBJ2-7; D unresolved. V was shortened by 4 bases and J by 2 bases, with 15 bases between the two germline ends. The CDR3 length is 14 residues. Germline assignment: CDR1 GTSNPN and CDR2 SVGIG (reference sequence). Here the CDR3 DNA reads TGTGCCTGGACCCGGACCGGACGGCCCTACGAGCAGTACTTC. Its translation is CAWTRTGRPYEQYF.

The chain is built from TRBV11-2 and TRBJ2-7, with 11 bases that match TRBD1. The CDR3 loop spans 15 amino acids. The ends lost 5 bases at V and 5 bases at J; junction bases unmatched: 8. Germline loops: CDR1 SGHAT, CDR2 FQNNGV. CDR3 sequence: CASSVRGQGGDEQYF. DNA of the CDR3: TGTGCCAGCAGCGTTAGGGGACAGGGGGGCGACGAGCAGTACTTC.